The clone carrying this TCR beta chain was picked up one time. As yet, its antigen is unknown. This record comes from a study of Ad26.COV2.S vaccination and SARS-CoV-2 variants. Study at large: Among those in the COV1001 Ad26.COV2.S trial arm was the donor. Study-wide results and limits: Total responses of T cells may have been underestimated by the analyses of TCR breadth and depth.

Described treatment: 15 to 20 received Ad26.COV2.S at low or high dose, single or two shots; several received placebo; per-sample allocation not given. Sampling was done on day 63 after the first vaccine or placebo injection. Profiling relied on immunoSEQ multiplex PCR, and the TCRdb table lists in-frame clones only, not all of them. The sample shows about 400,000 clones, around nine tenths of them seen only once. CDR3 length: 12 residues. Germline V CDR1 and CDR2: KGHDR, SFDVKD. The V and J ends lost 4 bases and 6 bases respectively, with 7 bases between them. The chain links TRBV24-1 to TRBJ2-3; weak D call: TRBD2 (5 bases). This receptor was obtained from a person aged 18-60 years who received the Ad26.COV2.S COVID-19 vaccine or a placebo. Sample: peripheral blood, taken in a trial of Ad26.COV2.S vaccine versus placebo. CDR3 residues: CATSDPGDTQYF. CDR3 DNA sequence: TGTGCCACCAGTGACCCGGGGGATACGCAGTATTTT.